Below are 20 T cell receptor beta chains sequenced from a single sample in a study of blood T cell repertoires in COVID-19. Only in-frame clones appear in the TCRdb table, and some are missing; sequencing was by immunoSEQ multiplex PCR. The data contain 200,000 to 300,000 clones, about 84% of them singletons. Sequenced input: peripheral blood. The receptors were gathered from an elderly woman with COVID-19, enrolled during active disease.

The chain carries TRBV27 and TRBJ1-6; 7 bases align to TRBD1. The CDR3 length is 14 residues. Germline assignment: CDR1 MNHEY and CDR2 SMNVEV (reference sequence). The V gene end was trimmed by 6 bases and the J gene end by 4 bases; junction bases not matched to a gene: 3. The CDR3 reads CASRGTAYNSPLHF. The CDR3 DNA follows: TGTGCCAGCAGAGGGACAGCTTATAATTCACCCCTCCACTTT.

This CDR3 reads CASTRGTNYGYTF. CDR3 DNA sequence: TGTGCCAGCACAAGGGGGACTAACTATGGCTACACCTTC. The chain employs TRBV28 and TRBJ1-2, with a possible D match to TRBD1 (6 bases). CDR1 is MDHEN and CDR2 is SYDVKM in the germline V gene. The CDR3 is made up of 13 amino acids. V dropped 7 bases and J dropped 0 bases, with 9 bases sitting between them.

The CDR3: CASSAHSTSGAKNIQYF. CDR3 sequence (DNA): TGTGCCAGCAGTGCGCACTCTACTAGCGGGGCCAAAAACATTCAGTACTTC. The chain employs TRBV2 and TRBJ2-4, with 9 bases matching TRBD2. V was clipped by 4 bases and J by 1 base; unmatched bases: 8. CDR3 length: 17 residues. Per germline, CDR1 SNHLY and CDR2 FYNNEI.

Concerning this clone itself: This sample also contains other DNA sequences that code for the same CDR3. The CDR3 here is CASSTQGWGTEAFF. The CDR3 DNA reads as TGTGCCAGTAGTACACAGGGCTGGGGCACTGAAGCTTTCTTT. The V gene is TRBV19, the J gene TRBJ1-1; a possible D gene is TRBD1 (6 bases). CDR1 is LNHDA, CDR2 SQIVND, per germline (reference sequence). The length of the CDR3 is 14 residues. The V and J ends lost 4 bases and 4 bases respectively, with 13 bases between them. The full variable domain, its missing parts supplied by reference TRBV19 and TRBJ1-1, is DGGITQSPKYLFRKEGQNVTLSCEQNLNHDAMYWYRQDPGQGLRLIYYSQIVNDFQKGDIAEGYSVSREKKESFPLTVTSAQKNPTAFYLCASSTQGWGTEAFFGQGTRLTVV.

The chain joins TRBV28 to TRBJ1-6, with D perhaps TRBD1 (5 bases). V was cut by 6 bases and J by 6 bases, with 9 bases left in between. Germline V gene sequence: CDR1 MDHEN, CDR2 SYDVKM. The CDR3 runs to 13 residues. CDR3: CASRIRVNSPLHF. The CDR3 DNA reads TGTGCCAGCAGAATCAGGGTTAATTCACCCCTCCACTTT.

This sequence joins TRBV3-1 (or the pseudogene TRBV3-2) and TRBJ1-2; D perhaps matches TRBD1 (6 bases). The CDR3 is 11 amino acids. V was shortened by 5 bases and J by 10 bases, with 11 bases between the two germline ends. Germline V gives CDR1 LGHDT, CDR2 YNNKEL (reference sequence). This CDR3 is CASSDTGFYTF. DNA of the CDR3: TGTGCCAGCAGCGATACAGGGTTCTACACCTTC.

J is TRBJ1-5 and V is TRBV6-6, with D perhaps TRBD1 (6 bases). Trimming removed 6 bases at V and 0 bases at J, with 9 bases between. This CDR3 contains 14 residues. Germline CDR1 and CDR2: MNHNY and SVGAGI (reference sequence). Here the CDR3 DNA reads TGTGCCAGCAGCCCGACAGGTAGCAATCAGCCCCAGCATTTT. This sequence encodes CASSPTGSNQPQHF.

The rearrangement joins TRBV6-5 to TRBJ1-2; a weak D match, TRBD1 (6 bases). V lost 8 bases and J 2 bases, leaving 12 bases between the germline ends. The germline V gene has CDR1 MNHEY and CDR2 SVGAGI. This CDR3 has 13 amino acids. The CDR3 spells CASYGGANYGYTF. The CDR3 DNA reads TGTGCCAGCTACGGGGGGGCGAACTATGGCTACACCTTC.

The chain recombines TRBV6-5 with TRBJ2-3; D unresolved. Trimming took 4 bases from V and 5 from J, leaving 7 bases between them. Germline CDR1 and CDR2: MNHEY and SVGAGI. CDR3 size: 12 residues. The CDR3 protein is CASSSAEDTQYF. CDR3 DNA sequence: TGTGCCAGCAGTTCCGCGGAAGATACGCAGTATTTT.

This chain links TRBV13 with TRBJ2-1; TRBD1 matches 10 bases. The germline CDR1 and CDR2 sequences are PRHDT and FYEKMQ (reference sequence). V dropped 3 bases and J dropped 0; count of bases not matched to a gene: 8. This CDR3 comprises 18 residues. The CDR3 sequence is CASSLFGRTGGSYNEQFF. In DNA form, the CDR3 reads TGTGCCAGCAGCTTGTTCGGGAGGACAGGGGGCTCCTACAATGAGCAGTTCTTC.

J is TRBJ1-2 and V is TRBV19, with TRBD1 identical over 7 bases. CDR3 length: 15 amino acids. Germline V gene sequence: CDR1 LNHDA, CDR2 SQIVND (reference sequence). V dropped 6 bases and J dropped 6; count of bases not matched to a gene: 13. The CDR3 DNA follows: TGTGCCAGTAGGCGACAGGGCGGCCTCCGGAATGGCTACACCTTC. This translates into CASRRQGGLRNGYTF.

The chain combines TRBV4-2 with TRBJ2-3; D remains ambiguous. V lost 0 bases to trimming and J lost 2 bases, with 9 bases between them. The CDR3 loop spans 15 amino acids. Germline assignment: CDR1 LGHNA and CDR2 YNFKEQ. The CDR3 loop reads CASSQDWRITDTQYF. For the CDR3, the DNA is TGTGCCAGCAGCCAAGATTGGCGGATCACAGATACGCAGTATTTT.

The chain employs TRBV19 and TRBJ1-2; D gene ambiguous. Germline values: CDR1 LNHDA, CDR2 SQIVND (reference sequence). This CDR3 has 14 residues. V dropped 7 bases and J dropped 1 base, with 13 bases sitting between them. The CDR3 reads CASTQVLFNYGYTF. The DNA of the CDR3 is TGTGCCAGTACGCAGGTTTTATTTAACTATGGCTACACCTTC.

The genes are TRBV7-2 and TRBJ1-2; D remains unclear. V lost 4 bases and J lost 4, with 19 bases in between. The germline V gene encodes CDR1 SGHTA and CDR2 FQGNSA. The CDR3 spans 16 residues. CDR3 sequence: CASSSYTGRSGYGYTF. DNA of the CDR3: TGTGCCAGCAGCTCCTATACGGGCCGTAGCGGCTATGGCTACACCTTC.

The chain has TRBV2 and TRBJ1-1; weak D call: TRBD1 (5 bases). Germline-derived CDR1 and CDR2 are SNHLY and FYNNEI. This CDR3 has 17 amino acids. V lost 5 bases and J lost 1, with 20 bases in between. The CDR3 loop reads CASSFERPTGPNTEAFF. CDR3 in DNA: TGTGCCAGCAGTTTTGAGAGACCTACAGGCCCGAACACTGAAGCTTTCTTT.

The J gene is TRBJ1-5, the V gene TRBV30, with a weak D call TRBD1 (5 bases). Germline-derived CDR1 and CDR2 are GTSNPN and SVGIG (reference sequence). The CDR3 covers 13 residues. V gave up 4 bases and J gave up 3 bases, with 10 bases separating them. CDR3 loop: CAWKGLANQPQHF. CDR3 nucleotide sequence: TGTGCCTGGAAGGGACTAGCCAATCAGCCCCAGCATTTT.

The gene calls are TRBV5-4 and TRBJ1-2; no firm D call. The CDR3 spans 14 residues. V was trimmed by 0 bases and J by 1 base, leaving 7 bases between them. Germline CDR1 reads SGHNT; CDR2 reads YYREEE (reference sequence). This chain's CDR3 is CASSLGGRNYGYTF. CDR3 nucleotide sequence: TGTGCCAGCAGCTTGGGAGGGCGTAACTATGGCTACACCTTC. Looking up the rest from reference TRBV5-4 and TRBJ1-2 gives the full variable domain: ETGVTQSPTHLIKTRGQQVTLRCSSQSGHNTVSWYQQALGQGPQFIFQYYREEENGRGNFPPRFSGLQFPNYSSELNVNALELDDSALYLCASSLGGRNYGYTFGSGTRLTVV.

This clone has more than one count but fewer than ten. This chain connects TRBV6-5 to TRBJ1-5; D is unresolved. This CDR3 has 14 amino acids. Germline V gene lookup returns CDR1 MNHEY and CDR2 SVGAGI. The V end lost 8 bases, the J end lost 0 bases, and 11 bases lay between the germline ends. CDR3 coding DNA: TGTGCCAGCCTGACAAGCTATAGCAATCAGCCCCAGCATTTT. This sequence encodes CASLTSYSNQPQHF.

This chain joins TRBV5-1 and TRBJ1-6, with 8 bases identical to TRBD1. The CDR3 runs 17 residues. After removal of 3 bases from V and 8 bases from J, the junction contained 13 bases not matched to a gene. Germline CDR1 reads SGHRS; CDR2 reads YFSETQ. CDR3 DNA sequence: TGCGCCAGCAGCTCACAAGGACAGGGCGGTCTCCATTCACCCCTCCACTTT. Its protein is CASSSQGQGGLHSPLHF.

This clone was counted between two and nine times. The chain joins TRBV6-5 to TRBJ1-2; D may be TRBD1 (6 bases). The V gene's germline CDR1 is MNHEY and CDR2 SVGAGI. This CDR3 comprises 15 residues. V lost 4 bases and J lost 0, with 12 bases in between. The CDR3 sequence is CASSLGGGTNYGYTF. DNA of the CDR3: TGTGCCAGCAGTTTGGGGGGGGGCACTAACTATGGCTACACCTTC.